This T cell receptor beta chain was found in a study of cytomegalovirus exposure and HLA in healthy donors. Notes on the study in general: There were several of the most significant clusters that appeared linked to common viral pathogens in a later analysis. One cluster of highly shared sequence variants probably arose as a sequencing artifact. Across donors, most TCRs were seen rarely, yet some public ones were widespread.

The primer mix had 60 Vbeta and 13 Jbeta primers. The method was immunoSEQ multiplex PCR; TCRdb's version includes in-frame clones alone and lacks a portion of them. Its listing shows under 130,000 clones. On this clone: Its specificity is unknown.

CDR3 length: 13 residues. Germline V CDR1 and CDR2: LNHDA, SQIVND (reference sequence). Trimming cost V 5 bases and J 4 bases, with 11 bases left between them. Sequences were obtained from PBMCs. The chain employs TRBV19 and TRBJ2-5, with a tentative D call TRBD2 (6 bases). The TCR originated in a man aged 40-49 years in good health and CMV-seronegative. The CDR3 nucleotides read TGTGCCAGTAGTCTAGGGAGGAGAGAGACCCAGTACTTC. Translated, it gives CASSLGRRETQYF.